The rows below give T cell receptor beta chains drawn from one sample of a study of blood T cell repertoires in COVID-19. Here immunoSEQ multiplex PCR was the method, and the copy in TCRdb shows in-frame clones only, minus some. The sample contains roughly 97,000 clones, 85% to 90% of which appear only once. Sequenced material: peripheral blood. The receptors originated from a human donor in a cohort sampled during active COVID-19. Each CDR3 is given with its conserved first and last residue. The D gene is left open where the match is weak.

CASSSSGGPYGYTF TRBJ1-2 TRBV7-3 TRBD1
CASSQDPRTSGGGGTDTQYF TRBJ2-3 TRBV4-1 TRBD2
CAIRPTGTFYGYTF TRBJ1-2 TRBV10-3 TRBD1
CASSLYRGTQRTTHEQFF TRBJ2-1 TRBV5-6 NA
CASSLRKRRQGASTNEKLFF TRBJ1-4 TRBV21-1 NA
CASTARGQVHNEQFF TRBJ2-1 TRBV28 TRBD1
CASSPLARAPTGELFF TRBJ2-2 TRBV18 NA
CASSYYRGNTEAFF TRBJ1-1 TRBV28 TRBD1
CASSPLVFPGLNTEAFF TRBJ1-1 TRBV18 NA
CASSQFSPDTQYF TRBJ2-3 TRBV3-1/TRBV3-2 NA
CASIVSYNSPLHF TRBJ1-6 TRBV2 NA
CSVQKGGRDTQYF TRBJ2-3 TRBV29-1 NA
CASSPGGPPYEQYF TRBJ2-7 TRBV3-1/TRBV3-2 TRBD2
CASSPTSGINTGELFF TRBJ2-2 TRBV18 TRBD2
CASSLPRDRGDTQYF TRBJ2-3 TRBV5-1 TRBD1
CASSLIPRDPTFF TRBJ1-1 TRBV3-1/TRBV3-2 NA
CATSRGTDSGNTIYF TRBJ1-3 TRBV24-1 TRBD1
CASSPRGGEAFF TRBJ1-1 TRBV18 NA
CAASETYNSPLHF TRBJ1-6 TRBV28 NA
CATSRPGQENTGELFF TRBJ2-2 TRBV15 TRBD1
CSARGDRLAFF TRBJ1-1 TRBV20-1 NA
CAIGQGGPSPEAFF TRBJ1-1 TRBV10-3 TRBD1
CASSQGAAQPQHF TRBJ1-5 TRBV7-2 NA
CASSEGQVYEQYF TRBJ2-7 TRBV2 NA
CASSLRTGVDSPLHF TRBJ1-6 TRBV18 TRBD1
CARLSSNEQFF TRBJ2-1 TRBV10-1 NA
CASSLGPGDGSYEQYF TRBJ2-7 TRBV5-1 NA
CASSPLQGARVHEQYF TRBJ2-7 TRBV7-3 TRBD1
CASSLPGGGAGIVYGYTF TRBJ1-2 TRBV5-4 NA
CASSYAYLGQGQSGANVLTF TRBJ2-6 TRBV6-7 TRBD1
CASSGDRGWQPQHF TRBJ1-5 TRBV2 TRBD1
CASSSQRSEQFF TRBJ2-1 TRBV11-1 NA
CASSQEPAGGANTGELFF TRBJ2-2 TRBV4-2 TRBD2
CASSLATGGGQETQYF TRBJ2-5 TRBV7-8 TRBD2
CASRQNTEAFF TRBJ1-1 TRBV27 NA
CASSYSSGSYNEQFF TRBJ2-1 TRBV6-6 TRBD2
CASSWGQGRTEAFF TRBJ1-1 TRBV27 TRBD1
CASRRRMGNTIYF TRBJ1-3 TRBV25-1 NA
CASSVGTGASGNTIYF TRBJ1-3 TRBV9 TRBD1
CSARTGGRETQYF TRBJ2-5 TRBV29-1 TRBD1
CASSWGSGAYDNEQFF TRBJ2-1 TRBV5-1 NA
CASSYSTASETQYF TRBJ2-5 TRBV6-6 NA
CASIPPGTGASNQPQHF TRBJ1-5 TRBV28 TRBD1
CASRSRESTEAFF TRBJ1-1 TRBV5-4 NA
CASSMGGVDEQFF TRBJ2-1 TRBV12-3/TRBV12-4 TRBD2
CASSEDRARNTIYF TRBJ1-3 TRBV7-2 TRBD1
CASRPNRGETNYGYTF TRBJ1-2 TRBV27 TRBD1
CAISEVGLAGVSYEQYF TRBJ2-7 TRBV10-3 TRBD2
CASRNMVFQPQHF TRBJ1-5 TRBV2 NA